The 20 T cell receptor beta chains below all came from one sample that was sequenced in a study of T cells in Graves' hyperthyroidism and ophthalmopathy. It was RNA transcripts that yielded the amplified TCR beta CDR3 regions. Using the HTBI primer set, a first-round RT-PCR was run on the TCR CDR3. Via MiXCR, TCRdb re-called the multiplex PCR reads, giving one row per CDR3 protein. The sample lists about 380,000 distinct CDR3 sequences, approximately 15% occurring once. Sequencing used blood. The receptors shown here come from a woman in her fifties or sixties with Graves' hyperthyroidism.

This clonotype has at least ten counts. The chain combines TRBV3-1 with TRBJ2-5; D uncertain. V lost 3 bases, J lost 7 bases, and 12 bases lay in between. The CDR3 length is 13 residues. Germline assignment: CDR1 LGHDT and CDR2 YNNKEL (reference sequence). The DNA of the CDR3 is TGTGCCAGCAGCCAGTCCCATCTGGCGACCCAGTACTTC. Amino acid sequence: CASSQSHLATQYF.

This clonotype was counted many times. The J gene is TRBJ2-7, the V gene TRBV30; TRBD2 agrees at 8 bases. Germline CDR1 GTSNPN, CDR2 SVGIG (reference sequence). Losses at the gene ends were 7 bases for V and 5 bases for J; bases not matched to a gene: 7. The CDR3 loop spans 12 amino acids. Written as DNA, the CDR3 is TGTGCCTCCGCCCGGGGGGGGAACGAGCAGTACTTC. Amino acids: CASARGGNEQYF. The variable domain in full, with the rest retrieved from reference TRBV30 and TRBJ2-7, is SQTIHQWPATLVQPVGSPLSLECTVEGTSNPNLYWYRQAAGRGLQLLFYSVGIGQISSEVPQNLSASRPQDRQFILSSKKLLLSDSGFYLCASARGGNEQYFGPGTRLTVT.

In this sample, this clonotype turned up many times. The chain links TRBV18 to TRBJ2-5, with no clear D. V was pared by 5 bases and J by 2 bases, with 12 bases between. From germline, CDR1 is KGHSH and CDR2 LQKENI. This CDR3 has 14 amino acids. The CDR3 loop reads CASSVDGRQETQYF. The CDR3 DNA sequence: TGTGCCAGCTCAGTAGACGGCCGACAAGAGACCCAGTACTTC.

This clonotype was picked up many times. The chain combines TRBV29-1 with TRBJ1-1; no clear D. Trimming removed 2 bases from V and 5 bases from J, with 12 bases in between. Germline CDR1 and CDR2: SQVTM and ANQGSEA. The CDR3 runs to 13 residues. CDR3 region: CSVERERVTEAFF. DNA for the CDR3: TGCAGCGTTGAAAGGGAAAGGGTAACTGAAGCTTTCTTT.

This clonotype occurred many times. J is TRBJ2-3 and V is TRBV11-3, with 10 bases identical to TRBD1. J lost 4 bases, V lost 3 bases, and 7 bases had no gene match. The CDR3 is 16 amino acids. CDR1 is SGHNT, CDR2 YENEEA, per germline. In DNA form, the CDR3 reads TGTGCCAGCAGCTTTGGGACAGGGGAAGTAGCAGATACGCAGTATTTT. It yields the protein CASSFGTGEVADTQYF.

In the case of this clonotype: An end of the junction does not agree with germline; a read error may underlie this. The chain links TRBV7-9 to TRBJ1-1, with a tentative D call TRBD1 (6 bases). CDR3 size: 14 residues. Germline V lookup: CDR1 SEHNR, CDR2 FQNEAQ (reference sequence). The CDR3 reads CASSLNRANTEASF. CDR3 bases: TGTGCCAGCAGCTTAAACAGGGCGAACACTGAAGCTTCCTTT.

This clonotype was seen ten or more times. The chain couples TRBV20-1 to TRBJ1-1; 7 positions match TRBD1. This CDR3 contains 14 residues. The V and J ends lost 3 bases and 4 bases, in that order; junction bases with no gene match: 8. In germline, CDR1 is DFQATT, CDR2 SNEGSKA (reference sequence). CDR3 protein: CSARHVTGFTEAFF. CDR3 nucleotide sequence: TGCAGTGCTAGGCACGTGACAGGGTTCACTGAAGCTTTCTTT.

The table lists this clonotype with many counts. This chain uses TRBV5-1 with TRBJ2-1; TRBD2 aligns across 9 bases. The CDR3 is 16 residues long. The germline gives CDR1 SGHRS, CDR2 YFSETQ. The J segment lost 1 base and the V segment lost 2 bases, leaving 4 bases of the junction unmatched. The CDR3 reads CASSFIAGGSYNEQFF. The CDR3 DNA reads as TGCGCCAGCAGCTTCATTGCGGGAGGGTCCTACAATGAGCAGTTCTTC.

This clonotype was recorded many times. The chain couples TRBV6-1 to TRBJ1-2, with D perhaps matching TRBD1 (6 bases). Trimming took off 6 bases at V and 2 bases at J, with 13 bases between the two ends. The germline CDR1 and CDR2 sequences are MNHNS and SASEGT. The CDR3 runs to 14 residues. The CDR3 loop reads CASREGVRNYGYTF. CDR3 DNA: TGTGCCAGCAGGGAGGGGGTCCGGAACTATGGCTACACCTTC.

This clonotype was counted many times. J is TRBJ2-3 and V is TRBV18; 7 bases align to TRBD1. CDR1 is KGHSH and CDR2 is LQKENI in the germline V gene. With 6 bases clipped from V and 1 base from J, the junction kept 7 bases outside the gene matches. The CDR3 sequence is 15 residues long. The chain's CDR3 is CASSPTGPGTDTQYF. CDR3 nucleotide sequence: TGTGCCAGCTCTCCGACAGGGCCGGGCACAGATACGCAGTATTTT. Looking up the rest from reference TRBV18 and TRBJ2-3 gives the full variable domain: NAGVMQNPRHLVRRRGQEARLRCSPMKGHSHVYWYRQLPEEGLKFMVYLQKENIIDESGMPKERFSAEFPKEGPSILRIQQVVRGDSAAYFCASSPTGPGTDTQYFGPGTRLTVL.

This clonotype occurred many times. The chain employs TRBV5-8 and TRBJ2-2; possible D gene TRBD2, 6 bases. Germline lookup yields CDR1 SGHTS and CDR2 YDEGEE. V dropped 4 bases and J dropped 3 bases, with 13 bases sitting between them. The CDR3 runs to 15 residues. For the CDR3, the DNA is TGTGCCAGCAGCCCCGCTAGCGCCTACACCGGGGAGCTGTTTTTT. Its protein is CASSPASAYTGELFF.

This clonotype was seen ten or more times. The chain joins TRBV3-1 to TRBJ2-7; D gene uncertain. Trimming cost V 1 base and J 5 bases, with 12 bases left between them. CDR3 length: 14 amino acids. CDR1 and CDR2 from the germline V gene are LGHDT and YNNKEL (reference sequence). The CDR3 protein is CASSQAASGHEQYF. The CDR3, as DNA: TGTGCCAGCAGCCAAGCGGCTTCCGGCCACGAGCAGTACTTC.

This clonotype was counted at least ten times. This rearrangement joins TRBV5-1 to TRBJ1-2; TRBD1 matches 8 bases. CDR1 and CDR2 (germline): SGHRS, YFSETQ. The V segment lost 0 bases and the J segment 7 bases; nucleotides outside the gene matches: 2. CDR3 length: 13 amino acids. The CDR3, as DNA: TGCGCCAGCAGCTTGGAAGGACAGGGTGGCTACACCTTC. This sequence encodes CASSLEGQGGYTF.

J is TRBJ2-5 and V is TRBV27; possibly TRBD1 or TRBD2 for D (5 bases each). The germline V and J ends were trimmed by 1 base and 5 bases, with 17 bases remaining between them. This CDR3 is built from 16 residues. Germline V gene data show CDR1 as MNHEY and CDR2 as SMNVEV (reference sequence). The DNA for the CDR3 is TGTGCCAGCAGTTTATTTCGCGGGCAGGGATTCGAGACCCAGTACTTC. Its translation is CASSLFRGQGFETQYF.

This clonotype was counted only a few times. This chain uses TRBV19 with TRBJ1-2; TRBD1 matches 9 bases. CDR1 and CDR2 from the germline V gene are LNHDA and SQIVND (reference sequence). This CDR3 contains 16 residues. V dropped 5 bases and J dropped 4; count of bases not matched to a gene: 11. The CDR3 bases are TGTGCCAGTAGTTTCGCGGGACAGGGACTTCGCTATGGCTACACCTTC. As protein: CASSFAGQGLRYGYTF.

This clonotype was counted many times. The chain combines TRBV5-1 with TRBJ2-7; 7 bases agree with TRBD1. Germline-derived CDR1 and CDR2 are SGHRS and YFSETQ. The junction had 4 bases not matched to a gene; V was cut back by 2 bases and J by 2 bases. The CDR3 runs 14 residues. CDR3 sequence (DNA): TGCGCCAGCAGCTTTGACAGGGAAGCCTACGAGCAGTACTTC. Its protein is CASSFDREAYEQYF.

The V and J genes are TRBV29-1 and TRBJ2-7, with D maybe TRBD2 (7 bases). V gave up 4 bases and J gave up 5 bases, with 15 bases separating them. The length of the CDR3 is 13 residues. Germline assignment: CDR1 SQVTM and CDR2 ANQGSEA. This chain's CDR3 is CSVGGGAINEQYF. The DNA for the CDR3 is TGCAGCGTTGGCGGGGGCGCGATCAACGAGCAGTACTTC.

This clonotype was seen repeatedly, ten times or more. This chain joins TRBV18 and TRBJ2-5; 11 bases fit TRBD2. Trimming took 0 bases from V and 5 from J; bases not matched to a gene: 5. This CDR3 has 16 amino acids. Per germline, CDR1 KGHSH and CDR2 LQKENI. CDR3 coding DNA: TGTGCCAGCTCACCACCACTAGCGGGAGAGGGTGAGACCCAGTACTTC. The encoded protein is CASSPPLAGEGETQYF. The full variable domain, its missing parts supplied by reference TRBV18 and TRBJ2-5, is NAGVMQNPRHLVRRRGQEARLRCSPMKGHSHVYWYRQLPEEGLKFMVYLQKENIIDESGMPKERFSAEFPKEGPSILRIQQVVRGDSAAYFCASSPPLAGEGETQYFGPGTRLLVL.

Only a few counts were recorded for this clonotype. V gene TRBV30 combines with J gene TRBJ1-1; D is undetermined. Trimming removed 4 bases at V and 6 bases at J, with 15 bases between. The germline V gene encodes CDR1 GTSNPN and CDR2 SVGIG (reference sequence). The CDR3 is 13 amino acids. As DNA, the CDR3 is TGTGCCTGGAAGGACCCTCTCGGAGCTGAAGCTTTCTTT. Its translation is CAWKDPLGAEAFF.

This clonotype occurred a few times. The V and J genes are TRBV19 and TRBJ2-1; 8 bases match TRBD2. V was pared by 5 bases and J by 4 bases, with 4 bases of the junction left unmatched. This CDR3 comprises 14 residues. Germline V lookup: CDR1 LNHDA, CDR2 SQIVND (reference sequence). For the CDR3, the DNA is TGTGCCAGTAGTCGGGCTAGCGGGTACAATGAGCAGTTCTTC. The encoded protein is CASSRASGYNEQFF.